The 2 T cell receptor beta chains given below trace back to one sample, sequenced in a study of cytomegalovirus exposure and HLA in healthy donors. The primer mix had 60 Vbeta and 13 Jbeta primers. Libraries were prepared by immunoSEQ multiplex PCR; TCRdb keeps only in-frame clonotypes and omits some of them. The data contain roughly 250,000 clones, 84% of them singletons. The sequenced sample consisted of PBMCs. Receptor source: a middle-aged woman in good health and CMV-seropositive.

V gene TRBV7-2 combines with J gene TRBJ2-7, with D unclear. Between the trimmed V and J ends, which lost 1 base and 6 bases, there was a span of 13 bases. The germline CDR1 and CDR2 sequences are SGHTA and FQGNSA. CDR3 length equals 14 residues. In nucleotides, the CDR3 is TGTGCCAGCAGCTTAGAGTTAGCTATGGGCGAGCAGTACTTC. Translation gives CASSLELAMGEQYF.

This chain joins TRBV15 and TRBJ1-3, with D unresolved. The CDR3 is 17 amino acids. The V gene's germline CDR1 is LNHNV and CDR2 YYDKDF (reference sequence). Trimming removed 0 bases from V and 0 bases from J, with 12 bases in between. DNA for the CDR3: TGTGCCACCAGCAGAGATCCCCAGGCGCTCTCTGGAAACACCATATATTTT. Amino acids: CATSRDPQALSGNTIYF.